This T cell receptor (beta chain) was observed in a study of blood T cell repertoires in COVID-19. Across the whole study: COVID-19 samples collected from the United States, Italy and Spain covered acute and convalescent phases. The analysed material was cDNA or gDNA that came from T cells, B-cell-depleted T cells, or PBMCs.

The CDR3 length is 16 residues. V was trimmed by 0 bases and J by 4 bases, leaving 13 bases between them. From germline, CDR1 is SGHKS and CDR2 YYEKEE (reference sequence). Libraries were prepared by immunoSEQ multiplex PCR; TCRdb keeps only in-frame clonotypes and omits some of them. The data hold approximately 200,000 clones, with roughly 87% observed a single time. Donors of Cohort 3 who recovered were those that had two negative PCRs, clearance, or symptom resolution. Sequenced: PBMCs or T cells enriched from blood (not recorded which). The chain combines TRBV5-5 with TRBJ1-4, with D possibly matching TRBD1 (5 bases). This receptor was taken from a woman in her twenties or thirties who had recovered from COVID-19. The CDR3 reads CASSLAGGHHNEKLFF. The CDR3 DNA follows: TGTGCCAGCAGCTTGGCCGGCGGACATCATAATGAAAAACTGTTTTTT. Looking up the rest from reference TRBV5-5 and TRBJ1-4 gives the full variable domain: DAGVTQSPTHLIKTRGQQVTLRCSPISGHKSVSWYQQVLGQGPQFIFQYYEKEERGRGNFPDRFSARQFPNYSSELNVNALLLGDSALYLCASSLAGGHHNEKLFFGSGTQLSVL.